The T cell receptor beta chain under discussion was sequenced for a study of early T cells in non-severe SARS-CoV-2 infection. The protocol attached unique molecular identifiers to individual cDNA molecules. TCRdb ran MiXCR on the 5' RACE reads and lists one entry per CDR3 protein. The data hold under 85,000 distinct CDR3 sequences, with over 10% observed a single time. There are many counts of this clonotype. The receptor was isolated from an adult who was a healthcare worker with PCR-confirmed SARS-CoV-2 infection or an uninfected control (not recorded which). The material sequenced was whole blood.

The CDR3 DNA reads as TGCGCCAGCAACCGGGACAGGGTCGGCGGGGAGCTGTTTTTT. Translated, it gives CASNRDRVGGELFF. The chain couples TRBV5-1 to TRBJ2-2, with 9 bases matching TRBD1. V lost 6 bases to trimming and J lost 7 bases; unmatched junction nucleotides: 7. CDR3 length equals 14 residues. Germline CDR1 SGHRS, CDR2 YFSETQ.